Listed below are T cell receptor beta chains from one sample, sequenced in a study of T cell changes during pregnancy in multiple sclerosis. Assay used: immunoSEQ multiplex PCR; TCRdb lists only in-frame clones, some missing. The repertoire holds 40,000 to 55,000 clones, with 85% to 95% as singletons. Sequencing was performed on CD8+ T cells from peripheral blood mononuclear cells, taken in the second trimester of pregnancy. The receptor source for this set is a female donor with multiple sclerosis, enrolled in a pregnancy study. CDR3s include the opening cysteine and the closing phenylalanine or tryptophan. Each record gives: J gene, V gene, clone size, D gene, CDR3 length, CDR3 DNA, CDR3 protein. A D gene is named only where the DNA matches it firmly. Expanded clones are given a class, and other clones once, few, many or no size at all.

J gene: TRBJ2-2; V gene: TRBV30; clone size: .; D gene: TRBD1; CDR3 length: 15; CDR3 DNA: TGTGCCTGGAGTTTTGACAGGGGGGATGGCGGGGAGCTGTTTTTT; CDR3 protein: CAWSFDRGDGGELFF
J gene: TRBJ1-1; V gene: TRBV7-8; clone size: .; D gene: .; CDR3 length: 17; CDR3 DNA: TGTGCCAGCAGCCCTACCCGGGGAACCTCCTTGGACACTGAAGCTTTCTTT; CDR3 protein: CASSPTRGTSLDTEAFF
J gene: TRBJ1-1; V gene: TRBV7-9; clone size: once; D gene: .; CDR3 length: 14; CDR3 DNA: TGTGCCAGCAGCTTAGTTGCAGTGAACACTGAAGCTTTCTTT; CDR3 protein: CASSLVAVNTEAFF
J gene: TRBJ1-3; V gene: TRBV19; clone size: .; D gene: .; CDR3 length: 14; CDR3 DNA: TGTGCCAGTAGTATTTCCCCGACAGGAAACACCATATATTTT; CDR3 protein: CASSISPTGNTIYF
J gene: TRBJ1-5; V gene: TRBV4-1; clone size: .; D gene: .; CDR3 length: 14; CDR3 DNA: TGCGCCAGCAGCCAAACCCCGGGAAATCAGCCCCAGCATTTT; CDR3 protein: CASSQTPGNQPQHF
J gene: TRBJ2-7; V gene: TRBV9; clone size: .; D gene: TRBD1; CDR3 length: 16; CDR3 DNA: TGTGCCAGCAGCCCCGGAGACAGGGGTGTTTCCTACGAGCAGTACTTC; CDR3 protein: CASSPGDRGVSYEQYF
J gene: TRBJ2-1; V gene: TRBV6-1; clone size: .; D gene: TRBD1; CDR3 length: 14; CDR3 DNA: TGTGCCAGCGAACGGGACAGGAGTTACAATGAGCAGTTCTTC; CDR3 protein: CASERDRSYNEQFF
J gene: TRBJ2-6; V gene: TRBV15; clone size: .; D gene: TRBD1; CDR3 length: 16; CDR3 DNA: TGTGCCACCAGCAGGACCGGGACAGGGTTCTTTTCTGTCCTGACTTTC; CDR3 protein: CATSRTGTGFFSVLTF
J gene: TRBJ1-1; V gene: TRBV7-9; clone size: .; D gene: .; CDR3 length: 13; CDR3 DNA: TGTGCCAGCAGCTTACCGGGGATTGATGAAGCTTTCTTT; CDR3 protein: CASSLPGIDEAFF
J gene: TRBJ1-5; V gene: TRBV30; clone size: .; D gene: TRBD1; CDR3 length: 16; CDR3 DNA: TGTGCCTGGAGTAGTCCGGGACAGGCGGGGCATCAGCCCCAGCATTTT; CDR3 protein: CAWSSPGQAGHQPQHF
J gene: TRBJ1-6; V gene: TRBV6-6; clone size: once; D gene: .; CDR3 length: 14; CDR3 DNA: TGTGCCAGCAGTCCCGACAGTCTACCTTCACCCCTCCACTTT; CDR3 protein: CASSPDSLPSPLHF
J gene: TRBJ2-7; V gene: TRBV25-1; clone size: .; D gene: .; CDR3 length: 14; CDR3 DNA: TGTGCCAGCAAACACAGGGATCCCCTTTACGAGCAGTACTTC; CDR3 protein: CASKHRDPLYEQYF
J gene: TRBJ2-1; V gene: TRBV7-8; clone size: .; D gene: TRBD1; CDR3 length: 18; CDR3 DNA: TGTGCCAGCAGCCGACTAGGACAGGGGGCGAGCTCCTACAATGAGCAGTTCTTC; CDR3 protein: CASSRLGQGASSYNEQFF
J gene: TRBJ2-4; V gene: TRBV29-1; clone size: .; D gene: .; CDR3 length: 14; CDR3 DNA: TGCAGCGTTGAAGTTCCTCTAGCCAAAAACATTCAGTACTTC; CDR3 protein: CSVEVPLAKNIQYF
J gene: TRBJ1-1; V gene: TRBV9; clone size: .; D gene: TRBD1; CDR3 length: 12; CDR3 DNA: TGTGCCAGCAGCTCACAGGGGACTGAAGCTTTCTTT; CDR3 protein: CASSSQGTEAFF
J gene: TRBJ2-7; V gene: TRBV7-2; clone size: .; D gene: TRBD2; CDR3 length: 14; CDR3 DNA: TGTGCCAGCAGCGTACTAGCGCTCTCCTACGAGCAGTACTTC; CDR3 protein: CASSVLALSYEQYF
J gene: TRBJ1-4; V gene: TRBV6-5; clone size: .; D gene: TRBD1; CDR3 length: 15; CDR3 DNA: TGTGCCAGCAGTTACCTTGGGACAGACCATGAAAAACTGTTTTTT; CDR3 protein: CASSYLGTDHEKLFF
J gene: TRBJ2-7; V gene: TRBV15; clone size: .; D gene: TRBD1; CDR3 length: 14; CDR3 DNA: TGTGCCACCAGCAGACCGGGACAGCCCTACGAGCAGTACTTC; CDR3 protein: CATSRPGQPYEQYF
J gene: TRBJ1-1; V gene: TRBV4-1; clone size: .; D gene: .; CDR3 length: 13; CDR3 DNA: TGCGCCAGCAGCCAAGATATGAACACTGAAGCTTTCTTT; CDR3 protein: CASSQDMNTEAFF
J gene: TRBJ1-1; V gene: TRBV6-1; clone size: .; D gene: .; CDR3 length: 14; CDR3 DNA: TGTGCCAGCAGTAAAGAACGGTGGGGCGCTGAAGCTTTCTTT; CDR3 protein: CASSKERWGAEAFF
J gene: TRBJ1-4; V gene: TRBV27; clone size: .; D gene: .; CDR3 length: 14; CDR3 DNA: TGTGCCAGCAGTTTTGGGGGAGGGGGTGAAAAACTGTTTTTT; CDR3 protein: CASSFGGGGEKLFF
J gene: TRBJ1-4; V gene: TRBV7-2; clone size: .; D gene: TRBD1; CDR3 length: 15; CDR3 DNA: TGTGCCAGCAGTTCTGGGACAGGGATTGTTGAAAAACTGTTTTTT; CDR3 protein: CASSSGTGIVEKLFF
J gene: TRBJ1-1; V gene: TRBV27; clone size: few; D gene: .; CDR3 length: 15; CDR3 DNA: TGTGCCAGCAGGCTTAATCCGGGGGGTGGCACTGAAGCTTTCTTT; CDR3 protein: CASRLNPGGGTEAFF
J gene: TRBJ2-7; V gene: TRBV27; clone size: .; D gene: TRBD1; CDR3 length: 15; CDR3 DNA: TGTGCCAGCAGTTTTGGGACAGGGGGCCTCTACGAGCAGTACTTC; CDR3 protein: CASSFGTGGLYEQYF
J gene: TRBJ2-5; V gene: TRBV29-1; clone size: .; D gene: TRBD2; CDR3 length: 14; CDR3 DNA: TGCAGCGTGGGGGGGGGACTAGTAGGGGAGACCCAGTACTTC; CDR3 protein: CSVGGGLVGETQYF
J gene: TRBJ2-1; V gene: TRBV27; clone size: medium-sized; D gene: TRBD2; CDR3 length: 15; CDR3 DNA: TGTGCCAGCAGTCGCTCGACTAGCGGGTTTTATGAGCAGTTCTTC; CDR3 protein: CASSRSTSGFYEQFF
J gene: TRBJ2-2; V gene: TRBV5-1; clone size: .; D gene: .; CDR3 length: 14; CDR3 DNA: TGCGCCAGCAGCTTAAAAACAGACACCGGGGAGCTGTTTTTT; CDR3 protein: CASSLKTDTGELFF
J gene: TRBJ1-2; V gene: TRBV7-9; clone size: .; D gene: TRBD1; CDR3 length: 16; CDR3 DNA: TGTGCCAGCAGCTTACTGGGACAGGGGGGGAACTATGGCTACACCTTC; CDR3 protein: CASSLLGQGGNYGYTF
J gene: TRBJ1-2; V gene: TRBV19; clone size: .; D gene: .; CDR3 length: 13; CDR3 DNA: TGTGCCAGTAGTATTAGTACTACAATGGCCTACACCTTC; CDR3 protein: CASSISTTMAYTF
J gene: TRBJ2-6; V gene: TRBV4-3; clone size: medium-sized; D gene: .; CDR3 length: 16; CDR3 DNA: TGCGCCAGCAGCCAAGATGGCAGCTCTGGGGCCAACGTCCTGACTTTC; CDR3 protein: CASSQDGSSGANVLTF
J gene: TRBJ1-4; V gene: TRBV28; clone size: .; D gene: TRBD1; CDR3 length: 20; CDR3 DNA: TGTGCCAGCAGGACCAGTCCGGGACAGTCGCACAGAGCAACTAATGAAAAACTGTTTTTT; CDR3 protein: CASRTSPGQSHRATNEKLFF
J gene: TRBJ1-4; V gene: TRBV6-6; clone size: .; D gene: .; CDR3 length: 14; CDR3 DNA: TGTGCCAGCAGTTGGGCAGGGGCTAATGAAAAACTGTTTTTT; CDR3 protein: CASSWAGANEKLFF
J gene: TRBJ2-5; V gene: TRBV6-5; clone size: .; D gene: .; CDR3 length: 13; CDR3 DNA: TGTGCCAGCAGTCGGGACTTAAGAGAGACCCAGTACTTC; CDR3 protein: CASSRDLRETQYF
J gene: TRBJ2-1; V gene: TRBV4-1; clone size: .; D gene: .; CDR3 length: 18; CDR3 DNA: TGCGCCAGCAGCCAAGATCTTATGGGACTGGCTATATACAATGAGCAGTTCTTC; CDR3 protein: CASSQDLMGLAIYNEQFF
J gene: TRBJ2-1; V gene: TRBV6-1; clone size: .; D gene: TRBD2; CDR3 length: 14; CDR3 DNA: TGTGCCGGCTCAGCGGGAGGCTCCTACAATGAGCAGTTCTTC; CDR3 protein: CAGSAGGSYNEQFF
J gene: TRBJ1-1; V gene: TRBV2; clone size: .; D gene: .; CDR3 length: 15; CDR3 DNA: TGTGCCAGCGCCCCCGAGGGAGGGGCTAACACTGAAGCTTTCTTT; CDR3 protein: CASAPEGGANTEAFF
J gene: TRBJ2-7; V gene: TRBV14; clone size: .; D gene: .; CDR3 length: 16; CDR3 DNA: TGTGCCAGCAGCCAAGAATGGCAAGGGGCGGACCACGAGCAGTACTTC; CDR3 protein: CASSQEWQGADHEQYF
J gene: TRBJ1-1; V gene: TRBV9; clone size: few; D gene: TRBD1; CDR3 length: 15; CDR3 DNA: TGTGCCAGCAGTGGGACAGGCTTCATGAACACTGAAGCTTTCTTT; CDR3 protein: CASSGTGFMNTEAFF
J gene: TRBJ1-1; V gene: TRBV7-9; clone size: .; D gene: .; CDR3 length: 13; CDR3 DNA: TGTGCCAGCAGCTTGGGGGCCAACACTGAAGCTTTCTTT; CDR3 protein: CASSLGANTEAFF
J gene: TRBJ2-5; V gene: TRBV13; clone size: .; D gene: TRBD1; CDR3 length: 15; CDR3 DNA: TGTGCCAGCAGCTTAGGGGGACAGGTGGTGAGGGAGCAGTACTTC; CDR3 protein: CASSLGGQVVREQYF
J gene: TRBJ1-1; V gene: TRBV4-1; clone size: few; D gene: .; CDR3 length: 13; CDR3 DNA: TGCGCCAGCAGGGAATCGGGGAACACTGAAGCTTTCTTT; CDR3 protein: CASRESGNTEAFF